This TCR beta chain was identified during a study of T cell changes during pregnancy in multiple sclerosis. V was clipped by 2 bases and J by 2 bases, with 6 bases between them. Germline V gene data show CDR1 as SGHTS and CDR2 as YDEGEE. CDR3 length: 13 residues. Data came from immunoSEQ multiplex PCR; TCRdb stores just in-frame clones and leaves some out. The top ten hold approximately 1.7% of the sample, which has around 95,000 clones, roughly 94% seen once. The sequencing used peripheral blood, collected after pregnancy. The clonotype comes from a female donor in good health, enrolled as a control in a pregnancy study. This chain connects TRBV5-8 to TRBJ2-3; D perhaps matches TRBD2 (5 bases). CDR3 nucleotides: TGTGCCAGCAGCTTCGGGGACACAGATACGCAGTATTTT. Its protein is CASSFGDTDTQYF.